A single sample gave rise to the 10 T cell receptor beta chains below, sequenced in a study of technical replicates of blood from several donors. TCRdb keeps only in-frame clones here, not all; method: immunoSEQ multiplex PCR. Counted here are some 80,000 clones, 95% occurring once; the ten biggest clones make up 0.35% to 0.45%. The specimen sequenced was T cells isolated from PBMCs. These receptors were collected from a human donor in good health.

This sequence joins TRBV11-3 and TRBJ2-7; the D is unclear. Germline-derived CDR1 and CDR2 are SGHNT and YENEEA. Trimming left V 1 base short and J 3 bases short, with 16 bases between. CDR3 length equals 16 residues. The CDR3 spells CASSLAPSVNLYEQYF. The CDR3 bases are TGTGCCAGCAGCTTAGCACCGTCGGTCAATCTCTACGAGCAGTACTTC.

The chain recombines TRBV10-3 with TRBJ1-5; no definite D call. Germline V CDR1 and CDR2: ENHRY, SYGVKD. Trimming left V 0 bases short and J 2 bases short, with 8 bases between. The CDR3 loop spans 15 amino acids. The CDR3 DNA sequence: TGTGCCATCAGTGAGTCTGTTACAGGCAATCAGCCCCAGCATTTT. Protein product: CAISESVTGNQPQHF.

This clone was seen only once. The genes are TRBV7-3 and TRBJ2-2; D is unclear. The V gene lost 5 bases and the J gene lost 2 bases, with 9 bases spanning the gap. The CDR3 loop spans 14 amino acids. Germline V lookup: CDR1 SGHTA, CDR2 FQGTGA. The CDR3 nucleotides read TGTGCCAGCAGCCTCTATACTAACACCGGGGAGCTGTTTTTT. As protein: CASSLYTNTGELFF.

The rearrangement links TRBV18 to TRBJ1-1, with 9 positions matching TRBD1. The CDR3 is made up of 14 amino acids. The ends lost 4 bases at V and 7 bases at J; junction bases unmatched: 7. Germline assignment: CDR1 KGHSH and CDR2 LQKENI. The CDR3 here is CASSLRDREGEAFF. The CDR3 nucleotides are TGTGCCAGCTCACTTAGGGACAGGGAGGGTGAAGCTTTCTTT.

The J gene is TRBJ2-5, the V gene TRBV29-1; weak D call: TRBD2 (6 bases). Germline CDR1 and CDR2: SQVTM and ANQGSEA. V was cut by 3 bases and J by 1 base, with 9 bases left in between. This CDR3 contains 13 residues. DNA of the CDR3: TGCAGCGTTGATAGCGGATTCCAAGAGACCCAGTACTTC. Translation gives CSVDSGFQETQYF.

The genes are TRBV6-1 and TRBJ2-7; 10 nucleotides match TRBD1. CDR1 and CDR2 from the germline V gene are MNHNS and SASEGT. Unmatched junction bases numbered 8, after V lost 5 bases and J lost 7 bases. The CDR3 contains 14 residues. CDR3 DNA sequence: TGTGCCAGCAGTCCCGGGACAGGGGCAAGGGAGCAGTACTTC. It encodes CASSPGTGAREQYF.

This clone appeared a few times. At one end, the junction sequence differs from germline, possibly due to a read error. The chain employs TRBV11-2 and TRBJ2-7, with TRBD2 matching over 9 bases. CDR1 and CDR2 from the germline V gene are SGHAT and FQNNGV. The CDR3 is 15 amino acids. CDR3: CASSFYGGRAYEQYF. The CDR3 nucleotides read TGTGCCAGCAGCTTTTACGGCGGGAGGGCCTATGAGCAGTACTTC.

This clone was counted once. V usage is TRBV7-9 and J usage is TRBJ1-5; 7 bases agree with TRBD1. Trimming took 4 bases from V and 5 from J; bases not matched to a gene: 5. This CDR3 has 14 residues. Germline V gives CDR1 SEHNR, CDR2 FQNEAQ (reference sequence). In DNA form, the CDR3 reads TGTGCCAGCAGCTCAGCAGGGGGTGATCAGCCCCAGCATTTT. Translated, it gives CASSSAGGDQPQHF.

The rearrangement uses TRBV5-4 and TRBJ2-3; 11 bases map to TRBD2. The CDR3 extends over 17 amino acids. Trimming cost V 3 bases and J 0 bases; bases outside gene matches: 6. Per germline, CDR1 SGHNT and CDR2 YYREEE (reference sequence). The CDR3 region has the DNA TGTGCCAGCAGCTCGGTGACTAGCGGGGAGAGCACAGATACGCAGTATTTT. The encoded protein is CASSSVTSGESTDTQYF.

The chain links TRBV21-1 to TRBJ2-3; the table's D call of TRBD1 was not tested on the DNA. TRBV21-1 is recorded as a pseudogene. The CDR3 runs to 16 residues. CDR3 in DNA: TGTGCCAGCACCCTGTTCGGACAGTCATGCACAGATACGCAGTATTTT. Translating it yields CASTLFGQSCTDTQYF.